This T cell receptor beta chain was found in a study of T cells in Graves' hyperthyroidism and ophthalmopathy. Points from the study as a whole: Ophthalmopathy was distinguished from stable hyperthyroidism by 13 V-J signatures. The model foresaw ophthalmopathy a median about 6.1 months prior to onset.

Uncontrolled infection, other autoimmune disease, pregnancy or lactation disqualified patients from enrolment. Trimming shortened V by 1 base and J by 5 bases, and 12 bases separated the two germline ends. Germline values: CDR1 DFQATT, CDR2 SNEGSKA (reference sequence). This CDR3 is 13 amino acids long. Regions amplified from RNA transcripts were the TCR beta CDR3 regions. HTBI primers drove first-round RT-PCR of the TCR CDR3. TCRdb re-analysed the multiplex PCR reads in MiXCR, keeping a single row per CDR3 protein. Here the sample spans about 680,000 distinct CDR3 sequences, roughly a third being singletons. Remarks on this clonotype: Its matching antigen is unknown.

Input material: blood. The chain recombines TRBV20-1 with TRBJ2-7; tentative D call: TRBD1 (6 bases). This clonotype originated in a woman between 40 and 50 years old with Graves' hyperthyroidism. Here the CDR3 DNA reads TGCAGTGCTAGAGCCGAAGGGGGAAACGAGCAGTACTTC. Translating it yields CSARAEGGNEQYF.